The 23 T cell receptor beta chains reported below all come from one sample, sequenced in a study of cytomegalovirus exposure and HLA in healthy donors. The study ran its PCR with 60 Vbeta and 13 Jbeta primers. Generated by immunoSEQ multiplex PCR, the TCRdb table keeps only in-frame clones and is missing some. The table lists around 170,000 clones, approximately 80% of them singletons, with roughly 2.6% in the top ten. The sample consisted of PBMCs. All receptors come from a woman aged 50 to 65 in good health and CMV-seropositive.

The chain recombines TRBV10-3 with TRBJ1-4, with 11 bases aligning to TRBD1. Losses at the gene ends were 6 bases for V and 8 bases for J; bases not matched to a gene: 2. Germline lookup yields CDR1 ENHRY and CDR2 SYGVKD. The CDR3 is 13 residues long. CDR3 amino acids: CAISGQGAEKLFF. CDR3 in DNA: TGTGCCATCAGCGGACAGGGGGCAGAAAAACTGTTTTTT.

The chain couples TRBV5-6 to TRBJ2-5, with TRBD2 matching over 8 bases. The germline V gene has CDR1 SGHDT and CDR2 YYEEEE. This CDR3 comprises 17 residues. Losses at the gene ends were 4 bases for V and 5 bases for J; bases not matched to a gene: 16. Here the CDR3 reads CASSRSLAGGGIETQYF. The CDR3 DNA sequence: TGTGCCAGCAGCCGCTCCCTAGCGGGCGGGGGTATCGAGACCCAGTACTTC.

The rearrangement joins TRBV11-3 to TRBJ2-3, with 9 positions matching TRBD2. This CDR3 has 15 residues. Per germline, CDR1 SGHNT and CDR2 YENEEA. V shed 3 bases, J shed 6 bases, and the junction held 7 bases outside the gene matches. For the CDR3, the DNA is TGTGCCAGCAGCTTGGGTAGCGGGGGTACCGATACGCAGTATTTT. The encoded protein is CASSLGSGGTDTQYF. Full variable domain (missing parts from reference TRBV11-3 and TRBJ2-3): EAGVVQSPRYKIIEKKQPVAFWCNPISGHNTLYWYLQNLGQGPELLIRYENEEAVDDSQLPKDRFSAERLKGVDSTLKIQPAELGDSAVYLCASSLGSGGTDTQYFGPGTRLTVL.

The chain recombines TRBV11-3 with TRBJ2-7; 9 bases map to TRBD1. The CDR3 runs 17 residues. Germline loops: CDR1 SGHNT, CDR2 YENEEA. J gave up 3 bases and V 4 bases, and 13 bases lay outside the gene matches. CDR3 sequence reads: CASSSNLRDRAYYEQYF. CDR3 sequence (DNA): TGTGCCAGCAGCTCCAACCTCCGGGACAGGGCCTACTACGAGCAGTACTTC.

J is TRBJ1-2 and V is TRBV5-1; D uncertain. V was shortened by 0 bases and J by 1 base, with 10 bases between the two germline ends. Germline-derived CDR1 and CDR2 are SGHRS and YFSETQ. This CDR3 is built from 15 residues. The CDR3 is CASSLASGVNYGYTF. The CDR3 region has the DNA TGCGCCAGCAGCTTGGCCTCCGGGGTTAACTATGGCTACACCTTC.

The chain employs TRBV6-1 and TRBJ2-2, with no clear D. Germline V gene sequence: CDR1 MNHNS, CDR2 SASEGT. V lost 3 bases and J lost 4, with 6 bases in between. This CDR3 has 13 amino acids. This CDR3 is CASSESSTGELFF. The CDR3 DNA reads as TGTGCCAGCAGTGAGTCCAGCACCGGGGAGCTGTTTTTT.

CDR3 sequence (DNA): TGTGCCAGCCGGACTGCTAGCAATCAGCCCCAGCATTTT. This translates into CASRTASNQPQHF. The V call is TRBV2, the J call TRBJ1-5, with D uncertain. Trimming took 8 bases from V and 0 from J, leaving 8 bases between them. CDR1 is SNHLY and CDR2 is FYNNEI in the germline V gene. The CDR3 is 13 amino acids.

This rearrangement joins TRBV6-5 to TRBJ2-3, with 9 bases matching TRBD1. The CDR3 runs 15 residues. V lost 0 bases, J lost 8 bases, and 6 bases stayed unmatched. The germline V gene encodes CDR1 MNHEY and CDR2 SVGAGI. CDR3 in DNA: TGTGCCAGCAGTTACTCGAGACAGGGGGGAGGTACGCAGTATTTT. As protein: CASSYSRQGGGTQYF.

The chain carries TRBV7-2 and TRBJ2-1; no clear D. V lost 0 bases and J 6 bases, leaving 6 bases between the germline ends. The CDR3 is 13 amino acids. The germline gives CDR1 SGHTA, CDR2 FQGNSA. DNA for the CDR3: TGTGCCAGCAGCTTAGCCACTATCAATGAGCAGTTCTTC. Amino acids: CASSLATINEQFF.

The chain combines TRBV7-2 with TRBJ2-5; 13 bases are shared with TRBD2. CDR1 and CDR2 (germline): SGHTA, FQGNSA. V lost 3 bases to trimming and J lost 4 bases; unmatched junction nucleotides: 11. The CDR3 spans 18 residues. CDR3 loop: CASSFHSTSGGRGETQYF. The CDR3 nucleotides read TGTGCCAGCAGCTTCCACTCGACTAGCGGGGGGAGAGGAGAGACCCAGTACTTC.

This rearrangement joins TRBV27 to TRBJ2-3, with 13 nucleotides matching TRBD2. This CDR3 has 16 amino acids. V trimming: 3 bases; J trimming: 3 bases; junction bases outside the gene matches: 3. Germline CDR1 MNHEY, CDR2 SMNVEV (reference sequence). Written as DNA, the CDR3 is TGTGCCAGCAGTTTGGGACTAGCGGGGCTAACAGATACGCAGTATTTT. Its translation: CASSLGLAGLTDTQYF.

The chain uses TRBV29-1 and TRBJ1-2; a weak D match, TRBD1 (5 bases). The V gene lost 2 bases and the J gene lost 7 bases, with 11 bases spanning the gap. Germline assignment: CDR1 SQVTM and CDR2 ANQGSEA. CDR3 length: 12 amino acids. CDR3 in amino acids: CSVERSGGGYTF. CDR3 in DNA: TGCAGCGTTGAACGGTCGGGGGGTGGCTACACCTTC.

Notes on this clone: Other nucleotide sequences in the sample specify the same CDR3. The rearrangement joins TRBV5-1 to TRBJ2-2; the D gene is possibly TRBD1 (5 bases). The germline V gene encodes CDR1 SGHRS and CDR2 YFSETQ. V lost 4 bases and J 0 bases, leaving 10 bases between the germline ends. This CDR3 spans 15 amino acids. Written as DNA, the CDR3 is TGCGCCAGCAGCCTGGACACTACGAACACCGGGGAGCTGTTTTTT. Encoded protein: CASSLDTTNTGELFF.

The V call is TRBV5-1, the J call TRBJ2-5; 7 bases match TRBD2. Trimming took 3 bases from V and 5 from J; bases not matched to a gene: 7. Germline V gene sequence: CDR1 SGHRS, CDR2 YFSETQ. This CDR3 is 14 amino acids long. CDR3 coding DNA: TGCGCCAGCAGCTGGCGGGGAGGGTTTGAGACCCAGTACTTC. Amino acids: CASSWRGGFETQYF.

The rearrangement links TRBV6-5 to TRBJ2-7; TRBD2 matches 11 bases. This CDR3 has 14 amino acids. Germline V CDR1 and CDR2: MNHEY, SVGAGI. The V and J ends lost 7 bases and 7 bases, in that order; junction bases with no gene match: 9. The CDR3 is CASTLAGGAGEQYF. The CDR3 nucleotides read TGTGCCAGCACTTTAGCGGGGGGGGCCGGAGAGCAGTACTTC.

The V gene is TRBV28, the J gene TRBJ1-1; 9 positions agree with TRBD1. The CDR3 contains 13 residues. CDR1 MDHEN and CDR2 SYDVKM come from the germline V gene. The V and J ends lost 6 bases and 8 bases, in that order; junction bases with no gene match: 7. CDR3 sequence reads: CASRAWDRDEAFF. CDR3 bases: TGTGCCAGCAGGGCGTGGGACAGGGACGAAGCTTTCTTT.

The CDR3 spells CASSLMGQVANYGYTF. The CDR3 DNA sequence: TGTGCCAGCAGCTTAATGGGACAGGTAGCTAACTATGGCTACACCTTC. This chain uses TRBV11-2 with TRBJ1-2; TRBD1 matches 8 bases. The CDR3 is made up of 16 amino acids. Germline CDR1 SGHAT, CDR2 FQNNGV. The V and J ends lost 2 bases and 0 bases, in that order; junction bases with no gene match: 5.

The chain uses TRBV28 and TRBJ2-7; TRBD1 might be the D (6 bases). The CDR3 has 14 residues. Germline CDR1 is MDHEN and CDR2 is SYDVKM. The germline V and J ends were trimmed by 4 bases and 4 bases, with 14 bases remaining between them. The CDR3 region has the DNA TGTGCCAGCAGTTACCCAGGGGAGAAATACGAGCAGTACTTC. Its translation is CASSYPGEKYEQYF.

V gene TRBV9 combines with J gene TRBJ2-3; 8 nucleotides align to TRBD1. Unmatched junction bases numbered 6, after V lost 3 bases and J lost 0 bases. Germline CDR1 and CDR2: SGDLS and YYNGEE. The CDR3 runs 16 residues. CDR3 amino acids: CASSAPQGASTDTQYF. The CDR3, as DNA: TGTGCCAGCAGCGCCCCTCAGGGGGCTAGCACAGATACGCAGTATTTT.

The rearrangement links TRBV11-2 to TRBJ1-5; 8 bases map to TRBD1. The CDR3 is 14 amino acids. CDR1 SGHAT and CDR2 FQNNGV come from the germline V gene. Trimming removed 4 bases from V and 4 bases from J; junction bases left unmatched: 3. CDR3 DNA sequence: TGTGCCAGCAGCTCGAGACAGGGGAATCAGCCCCAGCATTTT. This encodes CASSSRQGNQPQHF.

CDR3 residues: CASSLDHRASQPQHF. CDR3 nucleotide sequence: TGTGCCAGCAGCTTAGATCACAGGGCCAGTCAGCCCCAGCATTTT. The chain joins TRBV11-2 to TRBJ1-5; D perhaps matches TRBD1 (6 bases). With 0 bases removed from V and 6 bases from J, the gap between germline ends came to 12 bases. The CDR3 runs 15 residues. Germline V gene lookup returns CDR1 SGHAT and CDR2 FQNNGV.

The gene calls are TRBV5-4 and TRBJ2-5; 9 nucleotides line up with TRBD1. The V gene's germline CDR1 is SGHNT and CDR2 YYREEE (reference sequence). Trimming removed 0 bases from V and 3 bases from J; junction bases left unmatched: 3. The CDR3 totals 15 residues. In nucleotides, the CDR3 is TGTGCCAGCAGCTTGGCGGGACAGGGCAAAGAGACCCAGTACTTC. It translates to CASSLAGQGKETQYF.

This sequence joins TRBV7-8 and TRBJ1-2; D possibly corresponds to TRBD1 (6 bases). Germline V gene data show CDR1 as SGHVS and CDR2 as FQNEAQ. V was pared by 6 bases and J by 5 bases, with 16 bases between. The CDR3 loop spans 14 amino acids. CDR3 sequence (DNA): TGTGCCAGCAGGGACAGTGGTTTTACATATGGCTACACCTTC. Amino acids: CASRDSGFTYGYTF.